These T cell receptor beta chains were read from a single sample in a study of identical twins. TCRdb recomputed calls from the 5' RACE reads with MiXCR, one row per CDR3 protein. The sample shows roughly 690,000 distinct CDR3 sequences, 21% of them seen only once. This same sample was also taken into another study, of T cells expressing NK-cell markers.

Material for sequencing was PBMCs. These receptors were obtained from a woman between 18 and 30 years old in good health. Each CDR3 is given with its conserved first and last residue. The order of the fields is V gene, clone size, J gene, D gene, CDR3 DNA, CDR3 protein. A D gene is named only where the DNA matches it firmly. Clone size is stated in some rows and not others, as once, few, many or a class when expanded.

v_call: TRBV25-1; clone_size: .; j_call: TRBJ1-1; d_call: .; cdr3_nt: TGTGCCAGCAAAAACGACGACTGGAACACTGAAGCTTTCTTT; cdr3_aa: CASKNDDWNTEAFF
v_call: TRBV12-3/TRBV12-4; clone_size: few; j_call: TRBJ2-2; d_call: .; cdr3_nt: TGTGCCAGCACCTCAACGAACACCGGGGAGCTGTTTTTT; cdr3_aa: CASTSTNTGELFF
v_call: TRBV6-2/TRBV6-3; clone_size: .; j_call: TRBJ2-7; d_call: .; cdr3_nt: TGTGCCAGCAGTTACCGTAGGAGACAAAAGGCCGACGAGCAGTACTTC; cdr3_aa: CASSYRRRQKADEQYF
v_call: TRBV24-1; clone_size: .; j_call: TRBJ2-5; d_call: TRBD2; cdr3_nt: TGTGCCACCAGTGACCGGACCGGGACTAGCGGGAACGGCCGTCAGGAGACCCAGTACTTC; cdr3_aa: CATSDRTGTSGNGRQETQYF
v_call: TRBV28; clone_size: .; j_call: TRBJ1-5; d_call: .; cdr3_nt: TGTGCCAGCAGGGGCTTTCAGCCCCAGCATTTT; cdr3_aa: CASRGFQPQHF
v_call: TRBV5-1; clone_size: few; j_call: TRBJ2-3; d_call: TRBD2; cdr3_nt: TGCGCCAGCAGCTTGCGAGCGGGACTCACAGATACGCAGTATTTT; cdr3_aa: CASSLRAGLTDTQYF
v_call: TRBV15; clone_size: many; j_call: TRBJ2-3; d_call: .; cdr3_nt: TGTGCCACCAGCAGAGTGGGAAGCGGTGGGGATACGCAGTATTTT; cdr3_aa: CATSRVGSGGDTQYF
v_call: TRBV25-1; clone_size: .; j_call: TRBJ1-5; d_call: .; cdr3_nt: TGTGCCAGCAGTGAATCGGTGGGAAGCAATCAGCCCCAGCATTTT; cdr3_aa: CASSESVGSNQPQHF
v_call: TRBV30; clone_size: once; j_call: TRBJ2-7; d_call: TRBD1; cdr3_nt: TGTGCCTGGACCGGACAGGCCTACGAGCAGTACTTC; cdr3_aa: CAWTGQAYEQYF
v_call: TRBV10-3; clone_size: .; j_call: TRBJ2-1; d_call: TRBD2; cdr3_nt: TGTGCCATCAGCTCTAGCGGGGGGGCCTATGAGCAGTTCTTC; cdr3_aa: CAISSSGGAYEQFF
v_call: TRBV7-2; clone_size: .; j_call: TRBJ2-7; d_call: TRBD1; cdr3_nt: TGTGCCAGCAGCTTAAGGCAGGGGGCTGTAAGAACCTACGAGCAGTACTTC; cdr3_aa: CASSLRQGAVRTYEQYF
v_call: TRBV7-7; clone_size: .; j_call: TRBJ2-7; d_call: .; cdr3_nt: TGTGCTAGCAGCTTAGACTTAACCAGGGCCAGGGGACCTCAACACGAGCAGTACTTC; cdr3_aa: CASSLDLTRARGPQHEQYF
v_call: TRBV20-1; clone_size: few; j_call: TRBJ2-7; d_call: .; cdr3_nt: TGCAGTGCTAGTCGGGCGGATAGCTCCTACGAGCAGTACTTC; cdr3_aa: CSASRADSSYEQYF
v_call: TRBV6-1; clone_size: .; j_call: TRBJ2-3; d_call: .; cdr3_nt: TGTGCCAGCAGCCTCAAGACCCAGGGGTGGGATACGCAGTATTTT; cdr3_aa: CASSLKTQGWDTQYF
v_call: TRBV29-1; clone_size: many; j_call: TRBJ2-3; d_call: TRBD2; cdr3_nt: TGCAGCGTACAGACTAGCGGGGGGGCAATCCTCACAGATACGCAGTATTTT; cdr3_aa: CSVQTSGGAILTDTQYF
v_call: TRBV11-2; clone_size: .; j_call: TRBJ2-1; d_call: TRBD2; cdr3_nt: TGTGCCAGCAGCCCTACGGGAGGGGCTGAGCAGTTCTTC; cdr3_aa: CASSPTGGAEQFF
v_call: TRBV18; clone_size: few; j_call: TRBJ1-1; d_call: TRBD1; cdr3_nt: TGTGCCAGCTCACCTACAGGGGGCTGGGACACTGAAGCTTTCTTT; cdr3_aa: CASSPTGGWDTEAFF